These 15 T cell receptor beta chains were sequenced from one sample in a study of identical twins. TCRdb ran MiXCR on the 5' RACE reads and lists one entry per CDR3 protein. The table lists more than 400,000 distinct CDR3 sequences, roughly 15% of them singletons, with 0.35% to 0.45% in the top ten. These data were likewise used in another study, on yellow fever vaccine responses in identical twins.

The sample comprised CD4+ T cells sorted from blood. The receptors derive from a woman younger than 35 in good health.

The chain is built from TRBV11-2 and TRBJ2-6, with 13 nucleotides matching TRBD2. Germline values: CDR1 SGHAT, CDR2 FQNNGV. The CDR3 loop spans 18 amino acids. J gave up 4 bases and V 5 bases, and 8 bases lay outside the gene matches. The CDR3 here is CASSDTSGRVLGANVLTF. The DNA of the CDR3 is TGTGCCAGCAGCGATACTAGCGGGAGGGTACTGGGGGCCAACGTCCTGACTTTC.

The table lists this clonotype with a few counts. The chain couples TRBV4-1 to TRBJ2-2; tentatively, D is TRBD1 or TRBD2 (6 bases each). In germline, CDR1 is MGHRA, CDR2 YSYEKL. V lost 6 bases and J lost 7, with 21 bases in between. This CDR3 is 16 amino acids long. The DNA of the CDR3 is TGCGCCAGCAGGCCCGCAGGGGCTCTCGGGGGCGGGGAGCTGTTTTTT. This codes for CASRPAGALGGGELFF.

The CDR3 spells CASSFSSGPYEQFF. In DNA form, the CDR3 reads TGTGCCAGCAGTTTTTCTTCGGGACCCTATGAGCAGTTCTTC. V is TRBV12-3 or TRBV12-4 and J is TRBJ2-1; possibly TRBD1 or TRBD2 for D (5 bases each). This CDR3 comprises 14 residues. V was clipped by 3 bases and J by 8 bases, with 14 bases between them.

This clonotype has a handful of counts. The V and J genes are TRBV3-1 and TRBJ1-1, with 8 bases lining up with TRBD1. Trimming took 4 bases from V and 4 from J; bases not matched to a gene: 8. Germline V gene data show CDR1 as LGHDT and CDR2 as YNNKEL (reference sequence). The CDR3 covers 15 residues. This CDR3 reads CASSPKQGGGTEAFF. The CDR3 DNA follows: TGTGCCAGCAGCCCGAAACAGGGGGGTGGCACTGAAGCTTTCTTT.

This chain links TRBV7-8 with TRBJ1-2, with D uncertain. V lost 3 bases and J lost 5, with 10 bases in between. Germline V gene sequence: CDR1 SGHVS, CDR2 FQNEAQ. The CDR3 spans 13 residues. The CDR3 spells CASSFPGGYGYTF. The CDR3 nucleotides are TGTGCCAGCAGCTTCCCGGGAGGGTATGGCTACACCTTC.

This clonotype was recorded a few times. J is TRBJ2-7 and V is TRBV28, with D hard to call. The CDR3 contains 12 residues. In germline, CDR1 is MDHEN, CDR2 SYDVKM. The germline V and J ends were trimmed by 2 bases and 8 bases, with 10 bases remaining between them. The CDR3 spells CASSLVVNQQYF. DNA of the CDR3: TGTGCCAGCAGTTTAGTGGTCAACCAGCAGTACTTC. The full variable domain, its missing parts supplied by reference TRBV28 and TRBJ2-7, is DVKVTQSSRYLVKRTGEKVFLECVQDMDHENMFWYRQDPGLGLRLIYFSYDVKMKEKGDIPEGYSVSREKKERFSLILESASTNQTSMYLCASSLVVNQQYFGPGTRLTVT.

The sample holds a few counts of this clonotype. J is TRBJ2-1 and V is TRBV3-1; the match to TRBD2 covers 7 bases. Germline V lookup: CDR1 LGHDT, CDR2 YNNKEL (reference sequence). The CDR3 sequence is 15 residues long. V shed 1 base, J shed 8 bases, and the junction held 8 bases outside the gene matches. CDR3 DNA sequence: TGTGCCAGCAGCCAAGGCGGACTAGTTGCGGATGAGCAGTTCTTC. Protein sequence: CASSQGGLVADEQFF.

Only a few counts were recorded for this clonotype. V is TRBV20-1 and J is TRBJ2-1, with TRBD2 matching 10 bases. Losses at the gene ends were 6 bases for V and 4 bases for J; bases not matched to a gene: 12. CDR3 length: 16 residues. CDR1 DFQATT and CDR2 SNEGSKA come from the germline V gene (reference sequence). CDR3 region: CSAHRPTSGAYNEQFF. DNA for the CDR3: TGCAGTGCCCATAGGCCCACTAGCGGGGCTTACAATGAGCAGTTCTTC.

This clonotype was observed a few times. J is TRBJ2-3 and V is TRBV9; TRBD2 is a possible D gene (6 bases). This CDR3 contains 15 residues. CDR1 is SGDLS, CDR2 YYNGEE, per germline. V was trimmed by 4 bases and J by 2 bases, leaving 14 bases between them. The CDR3 sequence: CASSSRDSLTDTQYF. In DNA, the CDR3 is TGTGCCAGCAGCTCCCGGGACTCACTCACAGATACGCAGTATTTT.

V is TRBV12-3 or TRBV12-4 and J is TRBJ1-5, with a tentative D call TRBD1 (6 bases). The CDR3 runs 16 residues. The V gene lost 1 base and the J gene lost 2 bases, with 12 bases spanning the gap. The chain's CDR3 is CASSLGQGIGNQPQHF. CDR3 bases: TGTGCCAGCAGTTTAGGGCAGGGGATCGGCAATCAGCCCCAGCATTTT.

This clonotype was seen a handful of times. This chain links TRBV5-1 with TRBJ1-6; the D is unclear. Trimming shortened V by 8 bases and J by 11 bases, and 20 bases separated the two germline ends. This CDR3 is 14 amino acids long. Per the germline V gene, CDR1 is SGHRS and CDR2 is YFSETQ. DNA for the CDR3: TGCGCCAGTTCCCCAGAAGGGTTGCTGCCACCCCTCCACTTT. Encoded protein: CASSPEGLLPPLHF.

The chain couples TRBV5-5 to TRBJ2-7; D ambiguous. V lost 7 bases to trimming and J lost 0 bases, with 11 bases between them. CDR1 and CDR2 (germline): SGHKS, YYEKEE (reference sequence). This CDR3 is 13 amino acids long. The CDR3, as DNA: TGTGCCAGCGGTTTAGGCGCCTCCTACGAGCAGTACTTC. Translating gives CASGLGASYEQYF.

This clonotype was seen only a few times. One junction end does not reproduce the germline sequence, and a read error may be involved. This chain uses TRBV12-3 or TRBV12-4 with TRBJ1-1; the D is unclear. The CDR3 runs 14 residues. The CDR3 region is CASSSGAPNAEAFF. The CDR3 DNA reads TGTGCCAGCAGTTCCGGCGCCCCGAACGCTGAAGCTTTCTTT.

This chain uses TRBV28 with TRBJ2-5; no reliable D call. The CDR3 loop spans 13 amino acids. From germline, CDR1 is MDHEN and CDR2 SYDVKM. Between the trimmed V and J ends, which lost 6 bases and 2 bases, there was a span of 10 bases. The DNA of the CDR3 is TGTGCCAGCAGCCCGCCCCCTCAAGAGACCCAGTACTTC. It encodes CASSPPPQETQYF.

This clonotype was seen a handful of times. The rearrangement joins TRBV12-3 or TRBV12-4 to TRBJ1-2; D perhaps matches TRBD1 (6 bases). CDR3 length equals 13 residues. Trimming removed 6 bases from V and 6 bases from J, with 14 bases in between. The CDR3 sequence is CASSPLGQNGYTF. Written as DNA, the CDR3 is TGTGCCAGCAGCCCCTTAGGACAGAATGGCTACACCTTC.